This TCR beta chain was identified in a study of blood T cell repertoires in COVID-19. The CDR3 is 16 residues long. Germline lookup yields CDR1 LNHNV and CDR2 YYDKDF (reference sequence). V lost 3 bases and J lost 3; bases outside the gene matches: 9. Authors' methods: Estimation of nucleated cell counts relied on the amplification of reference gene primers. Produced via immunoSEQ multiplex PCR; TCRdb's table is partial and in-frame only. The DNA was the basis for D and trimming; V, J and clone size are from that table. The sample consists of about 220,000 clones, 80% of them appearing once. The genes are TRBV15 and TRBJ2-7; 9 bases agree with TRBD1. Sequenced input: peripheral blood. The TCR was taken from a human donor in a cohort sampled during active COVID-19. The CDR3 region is CATSRPGQGLFYEQYF. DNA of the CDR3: TGTGCCACCAGCAGGCCGGGACAGGGACTGTTCTACGAGCAGTACTTC.